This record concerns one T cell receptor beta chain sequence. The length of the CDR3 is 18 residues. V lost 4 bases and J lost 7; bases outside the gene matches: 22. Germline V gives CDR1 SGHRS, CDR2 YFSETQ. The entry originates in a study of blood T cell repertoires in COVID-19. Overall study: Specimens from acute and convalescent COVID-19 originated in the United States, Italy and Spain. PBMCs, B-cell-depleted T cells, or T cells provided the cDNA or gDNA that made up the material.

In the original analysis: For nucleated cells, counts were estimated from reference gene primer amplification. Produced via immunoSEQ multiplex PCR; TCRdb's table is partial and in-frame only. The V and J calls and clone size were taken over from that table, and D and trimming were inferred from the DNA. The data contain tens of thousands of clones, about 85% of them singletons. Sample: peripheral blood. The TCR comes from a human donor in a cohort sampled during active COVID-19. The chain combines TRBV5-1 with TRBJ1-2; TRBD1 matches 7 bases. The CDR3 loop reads CASSQSPGQRSPLSGYTF. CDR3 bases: TGCGCCAGCAGCCAGTCCCCGGGACAGCGGTCACCTCTCTCTGGCTACACCTTC.